These T cell receptor beta chains were read from a single sample in a study of blood T cell repertoires in COVID-19. Assay: immunoSEQ multiplex PCR; the TCRdb copy retains only in-frame clones and omits some. The sample carries roughly 250,000 clones, roughly 80% recorded once. Sequencing was performed on peripheral blood. The receptors stem from a woman aged 80 or over with active or convalescent COVID-19. The CDR3 runs from the conserved cysteine through the conserved F or W. The D gene is left open where the match is weak. Clone sizes are given selectively: once, few, many, or a class where the clone is expanded.

clone size	V gene	D gene	J gene	CDR3 protein	CDR3 DNA
once	TRBV5-1	-	TRBJ2-3	CASRKGQGTIVGDTQYF	TGCGCCAGCAGAAAGGGGCAGGGAACGATAGTTGGAGATACGCAGTATTTT
-	TRBV6-5	TRBD1	TRBJ1-5	CASSLQGRQPQHF	TGTGCCAGCAGTTTACAGGGGCGTCAGCCCCAGCATTTT
few	TRBV5-5	-	TRBJ1-2	CASSLVPGLNYGYTF	TGTGCCAGCAGCTTGGTTCCGGGATTAAACTATGGCTACACCTTC
-	TRBV6-5	TRBD2	TRBJ2-1	CASRRAGGFREQFF	TGTGCCAGCAGGCGAGCGGGGGGATTCCGTGAGCAGTTCTTC
-	TRBV10-2	TRBD1	TRBJ1-4	CASGRQGATNEKLFF	TGCGCCAGCGGCAGACAGGGGGCAACTAATGAAAAACTGTTTTTT
-	TRBV28	TRBD1	TRBJ2-1	CASSVAGQGSYNEQFF	TGTGCCAGCAGTGTCGCGGGACAGGGGTCCTACAATGAGCAGTTCTTC
-	TRBV4-1	-	TRBJ2-3	CASSQVPGGTDTQYF	TGCGCCAGCAGCCAAGTCCCCGGGGGAACAGATACGCAGTATTTT
-	TRBV28	-	TRBJ1-2	CASRRTGRGYGYTF	TGTGCCAGCAGAAGAACAGGGAGGGGCTATGGCTACACCTTC
-	TRBV20-1	-	TRBJ2-1	CSASRRGEQFF	TGCAGTGCTAGTCGCAGGGGCGAGCAGTTCTTC
once	TRBV10-3	TRBD2	TRBJ2-2	CAISDWTSGGGTGELFF	TGTGCCATCAGTGATTGGACTAGCGGGGGGGGCACCGGGGAGCTGTTTTTT
-	TRBV27	-	TRBJ1-2	CASSLIGQKTNYGYTF	TGTGCCAGCAGTTTAATAGGACAGAAAACTAACTATGGCTACACCTTC
once	TRBV28	TRBD1	TRBJ1-1	CASSLFVRDRGRSTEAFF	TGTGCCAGCAGTTTGTTCGTTCGGGACAGGGGAAGGAGCACTGAAGCTTTCTTT
-	TRBV10-3	-	TRBJ2-3	CAISQIDTQYF	TGTGCCATCAGCCAGATAGATACGCAGTATTTT
few	TRBV18	TRBD1	TRBJ1-3	CASSTASGGTGNTIYF	TGTGCCAGCTCAACCGCCTCAGGGGGAACTGGAAACACCATATATTTT
-	TRBV5-6	-	TRBJ1-6	CASSLEAEPLHF	TGTGCCAGCAGCTTGGAAGCGGAACCCCTCCACTTT
-	TRBV28	TRBD1	TRBJ1-6	CASRRMTGTYSPLHF	TGTGCCAGCAGACGGATGACAGGGACATACTCACCCCTCCACTTT
-	TRBV19	TRBD1	TRBJ1-1	CASSVTGVNTEAFF	TGTGCCAGTAGTGTTACAGGGGTTAACACTGAAGCTTTCTTT
-	TRBV3-1/TRBV3-2	TRBD1	TRBJ1-6	CASSRSGGGGNSPLHF	TGTGCCAGCAGCCGTTCAGGGGGAGGTGGGAATTCACCCCTCCACTTT
-	TRBV5-4	-	TRBJ1-2	CASSLAGQRYYGYTF	TGTGCCAGCAGCTTGGCCGGACAGCGTTACTATGGCTACACCTTC
-	TRBV10-1	TRBD2	TRBJ2-1	CATSGGATYNEQFF	TGCGCCACATCGGGGGGAGCTACCTACAATGAGCAGTTCTTC
-	TRBV5-1	-	TRBJ2-1	CASSLAAVVHEQFF	TGCGCCAGCAGCTTGGCCGCGGTAGTCCATGAGCAGTTCTTC
few	TRBV7-8	-	TRBJ2-5	CASSLQKETQYF	TGTGCCAGCAGCTTACAGAAAGAGACCCAGTACTTC
-	TRBV5-1	-	TRBJ2-5	CASSLWGEETQYF	TGCGCCAGCAGCCTGTGGGGGGAAGAGACCCAGTACTTC
-	TRBV6-5	TRBD1	TRBJ2-4	CASMVAGGTDIQYF	TGTGCCAGCATGGTAGCAGGGGGAACGGACATTCAGTACTTC
-	TRBV5-1	TRBD2	TRBJ2-1	CASSLLPAGAYNEQFF	TGCGCCAGCAGCTTGCTCCCAGCGGGGGCGTACAATGAGCAGTTCTTC
-	TRBV10-3	TRBD1	TRBJ1-1	CAISEFMGQRVAFF	TGTGCCATCAGTGAGTTTATGGGACAGAGGGTAGCTTTCTTT
-	TRBV5-1	-	TRBJ1-3	CASSLGSASDTIYF	TGCGCCAGCAGCTTGGGAAGTGCCAGTGACACCATATATTTT
-	TRBV15	-	TRBJ2-1	CATSTKSAQTYNEQFF	TGTGCCACCAGCACCAAATCAGCACAGACCTACAATGAGCAGTTCTTC
once	TRBV6-5	TRBD2	TRBJ2-5	CASSRMAGGRETQYF	TGTGCCAGCAGCAGGATGGCGGGAGGTAGGGAGACCCAGTACTTC
-	TRBV6-5	-	TRBJ1-6	CASRTLEVYNSPLHF	TGTGCCAGCCGGACCTTGGAGGTGTATAATTCACCCCTCCACTTT
-	TRBV5-5	TRBD1	TRBJ2-7	CASSLDRTGPYEQYF	TGTGCCAGCAGCTTGGACAGGACAGGACCTTACGAGCAGTACTTC
-	TRBV2	-	TRBJ2-2	CASNEQGSTGELFF	TGTGCCAGCAACGAACAGGGATCAACCGGGGAGCTGTTTTTT
few	TRBV20-1	TRBD1	TRBJ1-1	CSASRQGATYGEAFF	TGCAGTGCTAGTAGACAGGGGGCCACCTATGGTGAAGCTTTCTTT
-	TRBV7-8	-	TRBJ1-1	CASSPTGREAFF	TGTGCCAGCAGCCCTACAGGAAGAGAAGCTTTCTTT
-	TRBV4-2	TRBD1	TRBJ1-4	CASSPGQDPTNEKLFF	TGTGCCAGCAGCCCCGGACAGGACCCAACTAATGAAAAACTGTTTTTT
-	TRBV2	-	TRBJ2-1	CASSPEGGTFYNEQFF	TGTGCCAGCAGTCCCGAGGGGGGGACTTTCTACAATGAGCAGTTCTTC
once	TRBV6-5	-	TRBJ1-1	CAVGGYMNTEAFF	TGTGCCGTCGGGGGGTACATGAACACTGAAGCTTTCTTT
-	TRBV27	-	TRBJ2-1	CASRPLGPVTSNEQFF	TGTGCCAGCCGACCACTAGGACCAGTAACCAGCAATGAGCAGTTCTTC
-	TRBV6-1	-	TRBJ2-3	CASSEQAAQADTQYF	TGTGCCAGCAGTGAACAAGCGGCCCAGGCGGATACGCAGTATTTT
-	TRBV5-1	-	TRBJ2-2	CASRRAGELFF	TGCGCCAGCAGGCGGGCCGGGGAGCTGTTTTTT
-	TRBV27	-	TRBJ1-3	CASSLSYPGLSGNTIYF	TGTGCCAGCAGTCTTTCTTATCCAGGCCTCTCTGGAAACACCATATATTTT
-	TRBV27	TRBD1	TRBJ1-1	CASRRTGGLDTEAFF	TGTGCCAGCAGAAGGACAGGGGGGTTGGACACTGAAGCTTTCTTT
-	TRBV28	TRBD1	TRBJ1-2	CASSPSDRVGGYTF	TGTGCCAGCAGTCCATCGGACAGGGTTGGTGGCTACACCTTC
-	TRBV7-9	TRBD2	TRBJ2-5	CASSSLALEETQYF	TGTGCCAGCAGCTCACTAGCGCTCGAAGAGACCCAGTACTTC
-	TRBV9	-	TRBJ2-6	CASSVGGVRQSSGANVLTF	TGTGCCAGCAGCGTAGGGGGGGTCCGGCAGAGCTCTGGGGCCAACGTCCTGACTTTC
-	TRBV7-9	TRBD1	TRBJ2-5	CASSLEGQGARETQYF	TGTGCCAGCAGCTTAGAAGGACAGGGGGCAAGAGAGACCCAGTACTTC
-	TRBV2	-	TRBJ1-4	CASRDQGQINEKLFF	TGTGCCAGCAGAGACCAGGGGCAAATTAATGAAAAACTGTTTTTT
-	TRBV4-2	-	TRBJ2-1	CASSRGGISVYNEQFF	TGTGCCAGCAGCCGAGGAGGGATAAGCGTCTACAATGAGCAGTTCTTC
-	TRBV7-9	-	TRBJ1-1	CASSAHFFGARNTEAFF	TGTGCCAGCAGCGCCCATTTCTTTGGTGCTAGGAACACTGAAGCTTTCTTT
-	TRBV6-4	-	TRBJ1-5	CASSDFGYTRRGNQPQHF	TGTGCCAGCAGTGACTTTGGGTATACTCGTCGGGGGAATCAGCCCCAGCATTTT
-	TRBV6-5	TRBD1	TRBJ2-7	CASTGTVGEQYF	TGTGCTAGTACCGGGACAGTAGGCGAGCAGTACTTC
-	TRBV20-1	TRBD1	TRBJ1-5	CSAIERGRFGNQPQHF	TGCAGTGCTATTGAAAGGGGGCGGTTCGGCAATCAGCCCCAGCATTTT
few	TRBV2	-	TRBJ2-1	CASSRDTYNEQFF	TGTGCCAGCAGCCGGGACACCTACAATGAGCAGTTCTTC
-	TRBV1	-	TRBJ1-4	CTSSRTQGTNEKLFF	TGCACCAGCAGTCGAACCCAGGGAACTAATGAAAAACTGTTTTTT
once	TRBV7-9	-	TRBJ1-6	CASSRAGVSNSPLHF	TGTGCCAGCAGCAGAGCAGGGGTATCTAATTCACCCCTCCACTTT
-	TRBV5-4	-	TRBJ2-1	CASISRGALQGEQFF	TGTGCCAGCATCTCCAGGGGTGCGCTTCAAGGGGAGCAGTTCTTC
-	TRBV30	TRBD1	TRBJ2-5	CAWSGQGQETQYF	TGTGCCTGGAGCGGACAGGGCCAAGAGACCCAGTACTTC
-	TRBV20-1	-	TRBJ1-5	CSAREFGGPHF	TGCAGTGCTAGGGAATTCGGAGGGCCGCATTTT
-	TRBV28	TRBD1	TRBJ1-6	CASRLTGDSPLHF	TGTGCCAGCAGACTTACAGGGGATTCACCCCTCCACTTT